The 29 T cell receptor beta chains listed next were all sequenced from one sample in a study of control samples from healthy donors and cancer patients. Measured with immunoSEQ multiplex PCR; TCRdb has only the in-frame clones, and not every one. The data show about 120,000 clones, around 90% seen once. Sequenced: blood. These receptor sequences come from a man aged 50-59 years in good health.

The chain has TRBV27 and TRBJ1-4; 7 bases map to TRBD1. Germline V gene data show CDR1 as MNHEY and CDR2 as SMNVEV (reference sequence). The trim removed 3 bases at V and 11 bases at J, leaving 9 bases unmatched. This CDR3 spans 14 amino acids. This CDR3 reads CASSLATPGQKLFF. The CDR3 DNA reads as TGTGCCAGCAGTTTGGCTACACCGGGACAGAAACTGTTTTTT.

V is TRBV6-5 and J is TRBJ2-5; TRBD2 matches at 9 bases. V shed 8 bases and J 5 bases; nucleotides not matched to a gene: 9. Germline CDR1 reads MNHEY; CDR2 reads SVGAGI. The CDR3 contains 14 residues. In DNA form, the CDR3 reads TGTGCCAGCGTGCGGGGGGGGCGAACGGAGACCCAGTACTTC. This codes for CASVRGGRTETQYF.

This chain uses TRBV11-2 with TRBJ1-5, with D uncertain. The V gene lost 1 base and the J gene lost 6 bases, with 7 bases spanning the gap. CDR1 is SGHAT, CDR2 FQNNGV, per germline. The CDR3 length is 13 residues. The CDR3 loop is CASSLGMSQPQHF. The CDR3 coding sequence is TGTGCCAGCAGCTTAGGGATGAGTCAGCCCCAGCATTTT.

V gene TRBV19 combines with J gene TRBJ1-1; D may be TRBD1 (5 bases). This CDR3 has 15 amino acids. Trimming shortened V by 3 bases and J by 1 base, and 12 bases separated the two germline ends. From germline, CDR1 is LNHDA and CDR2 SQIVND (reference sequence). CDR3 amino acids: CASSIIPGTNTEAFF. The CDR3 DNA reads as TGTGCCAGTAGTATTATACCAGGGACGAACACTGAAGCTTTCTTT.

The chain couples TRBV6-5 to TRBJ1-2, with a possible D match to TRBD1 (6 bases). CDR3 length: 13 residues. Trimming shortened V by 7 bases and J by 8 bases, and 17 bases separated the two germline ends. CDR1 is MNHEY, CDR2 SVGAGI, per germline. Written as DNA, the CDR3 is TGTGCCAGCAAACCACCAGGGGTGAACGGCTACACCTTC. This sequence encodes CASKPPGVNGYTF.

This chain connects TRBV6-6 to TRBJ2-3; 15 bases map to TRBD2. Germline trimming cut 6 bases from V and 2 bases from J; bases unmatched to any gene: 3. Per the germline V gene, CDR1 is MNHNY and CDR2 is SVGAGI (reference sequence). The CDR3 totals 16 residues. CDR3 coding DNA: TGTGCCAGCAGACGGACTAGCGGGGGGGCCACAGATACGCAGTATTTT. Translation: CASRRTSGGATDTQYF.

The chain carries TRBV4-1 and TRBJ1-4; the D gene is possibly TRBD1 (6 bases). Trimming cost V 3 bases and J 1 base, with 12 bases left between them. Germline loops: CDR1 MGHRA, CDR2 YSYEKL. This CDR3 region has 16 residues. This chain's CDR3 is CASSHGQYGTNEKLFF. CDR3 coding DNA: TGCGCCAGCAGCCACGGACAGTATGGAACTAATGAAAAACTGTTTTTT.

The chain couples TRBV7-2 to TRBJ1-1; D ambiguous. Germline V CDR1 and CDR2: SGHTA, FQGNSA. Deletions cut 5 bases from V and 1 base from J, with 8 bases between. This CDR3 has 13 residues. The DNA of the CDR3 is TGTGCCAGCAGCCTTCAGTGGAACACTGAAGCTTTCTTT. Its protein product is CASSLQWNTEAFF.

Here the CDR3 DNA reads TGTGCCAGCAGCCAAGAGGGGACAGGCCACGGGGAAAAACTGTTTTTT. Its protein is CASSQEGTGHGEKLFF. The rearrangement joins TRBV4-2 to TRBJ1-4; 8 bases fit TRBD1. The V gene end was trimmed by 0 bases and the J gene end by 8 bases; junction bases not matched to a gene: 8. The CDR3 contains 16 residues. Germline V gene data show CDR1 as LGHNA and CDR2 as YNFKEQ.

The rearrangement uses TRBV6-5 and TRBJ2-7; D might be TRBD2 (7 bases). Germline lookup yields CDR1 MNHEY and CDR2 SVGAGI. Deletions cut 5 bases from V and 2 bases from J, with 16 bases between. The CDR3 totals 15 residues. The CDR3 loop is CASSQLGGLAYEQYF. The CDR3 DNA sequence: TGTGCCAGCAGTCAATTGGGGGGGCTAGCCTACGAGCAGTACTTC.

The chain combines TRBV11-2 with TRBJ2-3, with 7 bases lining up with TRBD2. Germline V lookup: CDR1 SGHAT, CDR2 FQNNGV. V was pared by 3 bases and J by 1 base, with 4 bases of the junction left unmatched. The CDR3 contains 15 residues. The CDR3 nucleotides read TGTGCCAGCAGCTTCCGGGGGGTCCGCACAGATACGCAGTATTTT. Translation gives CASSFRGVRTDTQYF.

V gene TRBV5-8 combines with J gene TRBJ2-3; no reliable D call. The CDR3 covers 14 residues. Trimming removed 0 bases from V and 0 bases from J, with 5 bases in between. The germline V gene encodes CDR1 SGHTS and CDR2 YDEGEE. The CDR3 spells CASSLGLSTDTQYF. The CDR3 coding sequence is TGTGCCAGCAGCTTGGGACTTAGCACAGATACGCAGTATTTT.

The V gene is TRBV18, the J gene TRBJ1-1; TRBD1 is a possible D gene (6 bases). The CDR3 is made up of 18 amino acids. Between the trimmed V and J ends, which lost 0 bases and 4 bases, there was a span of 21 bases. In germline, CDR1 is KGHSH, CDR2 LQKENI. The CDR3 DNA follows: TGTGCCAGCTCACCACCTTGGGGAGATAAATTCAGGGGCACTGAAGCTTTCTTT. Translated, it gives CASSPPWGDKFRGTEAFF.

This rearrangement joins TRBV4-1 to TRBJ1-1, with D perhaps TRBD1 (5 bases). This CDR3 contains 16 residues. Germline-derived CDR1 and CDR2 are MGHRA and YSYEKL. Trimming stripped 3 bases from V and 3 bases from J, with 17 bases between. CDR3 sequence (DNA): TGCGCCAGCAGCCACAATGCCCGGGGGGAGTACACTGAAGCTTTCTTT. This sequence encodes CASSHNARGEYTEAFF.

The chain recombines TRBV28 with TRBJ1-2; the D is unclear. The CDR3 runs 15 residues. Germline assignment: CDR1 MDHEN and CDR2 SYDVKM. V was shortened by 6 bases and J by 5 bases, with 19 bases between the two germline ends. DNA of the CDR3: TGTGCCAGCAGCCCCGACACTCGGAGGGAGTATGGCTACACCTTC. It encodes CASSPDTRREYGYTF.

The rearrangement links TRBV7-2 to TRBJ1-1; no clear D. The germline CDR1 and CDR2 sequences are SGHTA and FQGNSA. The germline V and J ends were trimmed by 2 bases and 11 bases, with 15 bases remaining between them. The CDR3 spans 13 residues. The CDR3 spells CASSLLFEEVAFF. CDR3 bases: TGTGCCAGCAGCTTACTTTTTGAGGAGGTGGCTTTCTTT.

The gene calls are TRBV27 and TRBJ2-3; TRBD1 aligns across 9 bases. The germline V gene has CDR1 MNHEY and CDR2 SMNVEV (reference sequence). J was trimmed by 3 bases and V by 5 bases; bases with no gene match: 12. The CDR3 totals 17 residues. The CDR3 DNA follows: TGTGCCAGCAGTCCCACTCGGCACAGGGGGCTGACAGATACGCAGTATTTT. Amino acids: CASSPTRHRGLTDTQYF.

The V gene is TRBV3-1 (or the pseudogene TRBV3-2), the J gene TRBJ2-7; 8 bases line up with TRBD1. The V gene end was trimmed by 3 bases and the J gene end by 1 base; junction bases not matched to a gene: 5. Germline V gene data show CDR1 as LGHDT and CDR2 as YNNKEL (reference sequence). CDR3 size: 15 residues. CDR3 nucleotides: TGTGCCAGCAGCCACGGACAGGGTCGATCCTACGAGCAGTACTTC. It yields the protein CASSHGQGRSYEQYF.

The CDR3 protein is CASSSLGPGELFF. Written as DNA, the CDR3 is TGTGCCAGCAGCTCCCTAGGACCTGGCGAGCTGTTTTTT. The chain recombines TRBV9 with TRBJ2-2; D uncertain. In germline, CDR1 is SGDLS, CDR2 YYNGEE. V lost 4 bases to trimming and J lost 11 bases, with 15 bases between them. The CDR3 is made up of 13 amino acids.

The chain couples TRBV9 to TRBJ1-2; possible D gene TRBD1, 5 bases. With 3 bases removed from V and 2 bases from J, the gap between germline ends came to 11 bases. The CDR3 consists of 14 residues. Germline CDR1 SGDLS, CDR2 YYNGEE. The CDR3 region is CASSAARQNYGYTF. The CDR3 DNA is TGTGCCAGCAGCGCCGCCCGACAGAACTATGGCTACACCTTC.

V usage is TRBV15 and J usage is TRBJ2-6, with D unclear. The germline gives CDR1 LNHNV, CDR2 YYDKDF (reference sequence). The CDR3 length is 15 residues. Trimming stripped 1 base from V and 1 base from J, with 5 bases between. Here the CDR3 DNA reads TGTGCCACCAGCAGAGGGGGATCTGGGGCCAACGTCCTGACTTTC. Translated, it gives CATSRGGSGANVLTF.

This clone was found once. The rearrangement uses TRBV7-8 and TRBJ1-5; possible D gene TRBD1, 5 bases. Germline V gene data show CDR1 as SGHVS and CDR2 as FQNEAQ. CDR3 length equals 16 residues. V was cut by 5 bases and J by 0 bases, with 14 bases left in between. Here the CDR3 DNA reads TGTGCCAGCAGCCCCCTGGGACCTTATAGCAATCAGCCCCAGCATTTT. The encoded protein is CASSPLGPYSNQPQHF.

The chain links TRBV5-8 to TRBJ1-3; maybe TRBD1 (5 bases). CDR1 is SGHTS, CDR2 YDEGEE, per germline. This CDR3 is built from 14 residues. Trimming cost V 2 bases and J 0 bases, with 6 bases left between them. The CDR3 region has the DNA TGTGCCAGCAGCTTCAGGGACTCTGGAAACACCATATATTTT. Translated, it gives CASSFRDSGNTIYF.

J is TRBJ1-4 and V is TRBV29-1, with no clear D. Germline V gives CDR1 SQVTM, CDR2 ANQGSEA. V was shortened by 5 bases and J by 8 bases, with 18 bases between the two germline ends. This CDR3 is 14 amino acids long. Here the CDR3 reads CSVFASDSGEKLFF. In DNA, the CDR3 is TGCAGCGTTTTTGCCTCCGATAGTGGGGAAAAACTGTTTTTT.

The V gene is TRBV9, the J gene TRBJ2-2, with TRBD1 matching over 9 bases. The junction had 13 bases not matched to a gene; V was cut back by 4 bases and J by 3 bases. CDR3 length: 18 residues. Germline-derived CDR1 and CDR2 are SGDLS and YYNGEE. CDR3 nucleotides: TGTGCCAGCAGCTCCGGTTCGGACAGGGGCCCCTACACCGGGGAGCTGTTTTTT. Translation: CASSSGSDRGPYTGELFF. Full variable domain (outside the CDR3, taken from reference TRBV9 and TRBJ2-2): DSGVTQTPKHLITATGQRVTLRCSPRSGDLSVYWYQQSLDQGLQFLIQYYNGEERAKGNILERFSAQQFPDLHSELNLSSLELGDSALYFCASSSGSDRGPYTGELFFGEGSRLTVL.

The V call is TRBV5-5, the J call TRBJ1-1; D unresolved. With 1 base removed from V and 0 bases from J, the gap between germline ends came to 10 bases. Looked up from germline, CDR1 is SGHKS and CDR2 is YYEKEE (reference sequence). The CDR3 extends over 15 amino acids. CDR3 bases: TGTGCCAGCAGCTTGAGGGCCATGATGAACACTGAAGCTTTCTTT. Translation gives CASSLRAMMNTEAFF.

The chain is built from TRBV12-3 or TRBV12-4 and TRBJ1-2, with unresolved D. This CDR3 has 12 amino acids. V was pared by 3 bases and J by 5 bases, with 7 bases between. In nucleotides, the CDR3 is TGTGCCAGCAGTTTGGGAAGGTATGGCTACACCTTC. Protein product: CASSLGRYGYTF.

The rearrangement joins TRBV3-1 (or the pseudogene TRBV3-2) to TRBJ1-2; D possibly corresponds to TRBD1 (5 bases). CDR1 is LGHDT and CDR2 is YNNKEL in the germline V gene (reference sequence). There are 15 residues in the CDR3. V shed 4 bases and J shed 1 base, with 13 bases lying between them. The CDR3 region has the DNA TGTGCCAGCAGCCTCAGGACACTGAATAACTATGGCTACACCTTC. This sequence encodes CASSLRTLNNYGYTF.

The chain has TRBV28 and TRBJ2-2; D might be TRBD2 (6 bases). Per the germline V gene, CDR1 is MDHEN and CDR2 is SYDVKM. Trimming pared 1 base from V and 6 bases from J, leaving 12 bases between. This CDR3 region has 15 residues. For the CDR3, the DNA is TGTGCCAGCAGTTTATATGCCGGGGGATCCGGGGAGCTGTTTTTT. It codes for CASSLYAGGSGELFF. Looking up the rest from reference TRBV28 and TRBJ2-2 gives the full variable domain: DVKVTQSSRYLVKRTGEKVFLECVQDMDHENMFWYRQDPGLGLRLIYFSYDVKMKEKGDIPEGYSVSREKKERFSLILESASTNQTSMYLCASSLYAGGSGELFFGEGSRLTVL.